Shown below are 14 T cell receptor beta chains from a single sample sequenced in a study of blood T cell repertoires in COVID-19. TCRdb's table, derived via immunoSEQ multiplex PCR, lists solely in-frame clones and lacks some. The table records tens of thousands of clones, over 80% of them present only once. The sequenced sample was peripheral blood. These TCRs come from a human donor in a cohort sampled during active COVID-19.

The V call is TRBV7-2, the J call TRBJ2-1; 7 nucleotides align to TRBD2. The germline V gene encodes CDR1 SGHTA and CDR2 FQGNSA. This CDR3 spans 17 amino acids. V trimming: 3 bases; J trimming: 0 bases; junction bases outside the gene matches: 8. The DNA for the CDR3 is TGTGCCAGCAGCTTGACTAGCACCCCGAGCTCCTACAATGAGCAGTTCTTC. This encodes CASSLTSTPSSYNEQFF.

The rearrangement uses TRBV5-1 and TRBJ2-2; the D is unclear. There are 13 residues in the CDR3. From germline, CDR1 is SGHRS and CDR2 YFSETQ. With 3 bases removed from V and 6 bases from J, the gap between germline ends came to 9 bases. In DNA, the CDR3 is TGCGCCAGCAGCTACATCCCCTCCGGGGAGCTGTTTTTT. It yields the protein CASSYIPSGELFF.

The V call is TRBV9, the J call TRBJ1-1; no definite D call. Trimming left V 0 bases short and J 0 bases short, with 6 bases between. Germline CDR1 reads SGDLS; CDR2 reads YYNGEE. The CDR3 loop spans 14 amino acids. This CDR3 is CASSVEPVNTEAFF. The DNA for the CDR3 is TGTGCCAGCAGCGTAGAACCAGTGAACACTGAAGCTTTCTTT.

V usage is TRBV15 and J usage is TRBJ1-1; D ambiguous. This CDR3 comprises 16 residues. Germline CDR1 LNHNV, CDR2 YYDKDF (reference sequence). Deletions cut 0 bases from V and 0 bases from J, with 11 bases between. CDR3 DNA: TGTGCCACCAGCAGAGATCTGGGCGGGTTGAACACTGAAGCTTTCTTT. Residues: CATSRDLGGLNTEAFF.

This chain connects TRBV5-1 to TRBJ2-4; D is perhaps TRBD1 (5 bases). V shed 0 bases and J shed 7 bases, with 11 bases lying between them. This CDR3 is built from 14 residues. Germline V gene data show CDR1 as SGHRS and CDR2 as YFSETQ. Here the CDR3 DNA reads TGCGCCAGCAGCTTGGAAACAGGTTTGAACATTCAGTACTTC. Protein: CASSLETGLNIQYF. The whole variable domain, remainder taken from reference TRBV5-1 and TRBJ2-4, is KAGVTQTPRYLIKTRGQQVTLSCSPISGHRSVSWYQQTPGQGLQFLFEYFSETQRNKGNFPGRFSGRQFSNSRSEMNVSTLELGDSALYLCASSLETGLNIQYFGAGTRLSVL.

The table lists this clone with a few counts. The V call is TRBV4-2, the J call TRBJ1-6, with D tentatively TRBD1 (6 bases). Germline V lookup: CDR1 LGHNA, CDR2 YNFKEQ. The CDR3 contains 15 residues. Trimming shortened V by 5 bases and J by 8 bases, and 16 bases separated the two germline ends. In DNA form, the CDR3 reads TGTGCCAGCAGCGAAAAACAGGGATACGATTCACCCCTCCACTTT. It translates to CASSEKQGYDSPLHF.

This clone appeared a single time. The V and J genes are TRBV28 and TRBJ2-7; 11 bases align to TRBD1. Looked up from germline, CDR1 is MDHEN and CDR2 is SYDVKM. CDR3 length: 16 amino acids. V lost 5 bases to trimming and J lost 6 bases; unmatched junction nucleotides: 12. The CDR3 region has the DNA TGTGCCAGCAGTCCTCGGGACAGGGGGGGAGTGAGCGAGCAGTACTTC. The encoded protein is CASSPRDRGGVSEQYF.

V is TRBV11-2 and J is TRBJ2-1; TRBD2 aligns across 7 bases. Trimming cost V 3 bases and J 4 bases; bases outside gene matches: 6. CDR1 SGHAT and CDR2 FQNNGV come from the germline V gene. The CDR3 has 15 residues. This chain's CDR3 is CASSFQRGDYNEQFF. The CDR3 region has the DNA TGTGCCAGCAGCTTCCAGCGGGGAGATTACAATGAGCAGTTCTTC.

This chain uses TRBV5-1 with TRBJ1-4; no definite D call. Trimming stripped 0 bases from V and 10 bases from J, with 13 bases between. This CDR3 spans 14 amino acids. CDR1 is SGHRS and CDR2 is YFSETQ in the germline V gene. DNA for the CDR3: TGCGCCAGCAGCTTGGAACAAGGACTGGCAAAACTGTTTTTT. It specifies CASSLEQGLAKLFF.

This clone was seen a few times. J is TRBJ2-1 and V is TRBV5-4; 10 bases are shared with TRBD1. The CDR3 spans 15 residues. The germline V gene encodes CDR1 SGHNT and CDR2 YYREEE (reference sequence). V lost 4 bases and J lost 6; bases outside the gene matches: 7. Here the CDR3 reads CASSPMTGGSNEQFF. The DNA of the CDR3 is TGTGCCAGCAGCCCAATGACAGGGGGCTCCAATGAGCAGTTCTTC.

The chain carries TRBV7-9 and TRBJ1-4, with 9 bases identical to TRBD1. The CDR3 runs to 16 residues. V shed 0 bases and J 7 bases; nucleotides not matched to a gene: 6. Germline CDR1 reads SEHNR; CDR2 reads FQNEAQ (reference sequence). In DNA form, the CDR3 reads TGTGCCAGCAGCTTAGCGGGGGACAGGGACGGTGAAAAACTGTTTTTT. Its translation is CASSLAGDRDGEKLFF.

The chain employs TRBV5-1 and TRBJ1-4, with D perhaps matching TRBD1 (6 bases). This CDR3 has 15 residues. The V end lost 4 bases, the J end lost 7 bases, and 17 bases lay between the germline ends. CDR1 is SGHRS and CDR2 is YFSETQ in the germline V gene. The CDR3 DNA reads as TGCGCCAGCAGCGACACCGGGACATATGGTGAAAAACTGTTTTTT. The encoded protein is CASSDTGTYGEKLFF.

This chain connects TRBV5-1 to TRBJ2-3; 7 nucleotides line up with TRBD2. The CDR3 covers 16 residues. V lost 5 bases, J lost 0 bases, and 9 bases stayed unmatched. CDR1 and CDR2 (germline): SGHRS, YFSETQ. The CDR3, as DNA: TGCGCCAGCAGAAGCGGGGCTAGCAGTAGCACAGATACGCAGTATTTT. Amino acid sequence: CASRSGASSSTDTQYF.

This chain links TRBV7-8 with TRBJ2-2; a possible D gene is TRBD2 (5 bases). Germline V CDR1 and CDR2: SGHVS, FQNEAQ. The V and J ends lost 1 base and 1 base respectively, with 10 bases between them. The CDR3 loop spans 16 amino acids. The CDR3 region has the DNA TGTGCCAGCAGCTTAGAGAGCGGAAGGAACACCGGGGAGCTGTTTTTT. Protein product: CASSLESGRNTGELFF.